This T cell receptor beta chain is drawn from a study of graft-versus-host responses after intestinal transplantation. With regard to this clone: Its antigen is not known.

The ends were cut back, 6 bases at V and 1 base at J, with 19 bases in the middle. This CDR3 is 16 amino acids long. The germline gives CDR1 WSHSY, CDR2 SAAADI. Produced via immunoSEQ multiplex PCR; TCRdb's table is partial and in-frame only. The table has some 90,000 clones, about nine tenths seen once. V gene TRBV10-2 combines with J gene TRBJ2-7; D unclear. This sequence originates from a human donor who received an intestinal transplant. This specimen was unstimulated CD8+ T cells sorted from spleen or lymph node cells, taken before intestinal transplant. CDR3 in amino acids: CASRPVERTSSYEQYF. CDR3 coding DNA: TGCGCCAGCAGACCGGTTGAGAGAACGTCGTCCTACGAGCAGTACTTC.